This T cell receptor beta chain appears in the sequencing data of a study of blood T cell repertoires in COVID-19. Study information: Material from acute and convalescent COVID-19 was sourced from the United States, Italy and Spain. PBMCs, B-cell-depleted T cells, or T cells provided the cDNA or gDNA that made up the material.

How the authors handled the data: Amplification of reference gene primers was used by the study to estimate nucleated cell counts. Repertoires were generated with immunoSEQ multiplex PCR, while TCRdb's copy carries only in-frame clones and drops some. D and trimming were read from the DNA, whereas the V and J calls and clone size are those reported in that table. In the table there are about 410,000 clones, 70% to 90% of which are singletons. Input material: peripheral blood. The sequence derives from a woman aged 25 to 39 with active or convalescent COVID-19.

CDR3 sequence reads: CASSPGTSSYEQYF. CDR3 in DNA: TGCGCCAGCAGCCCCGGGACTAGCTCCTACGAGCAGTACTTC. This chain uses TRBV5-1 with TRBJ2-7; 8 bases are shared with TRBD2. The ends lost 4 bases at V and 0 bases at J; junction bases unmatched: 3. The CDR3 runs to 14 residues. Germline-derived CDR1 and CDR2 are SGHRS and YFSETQ.